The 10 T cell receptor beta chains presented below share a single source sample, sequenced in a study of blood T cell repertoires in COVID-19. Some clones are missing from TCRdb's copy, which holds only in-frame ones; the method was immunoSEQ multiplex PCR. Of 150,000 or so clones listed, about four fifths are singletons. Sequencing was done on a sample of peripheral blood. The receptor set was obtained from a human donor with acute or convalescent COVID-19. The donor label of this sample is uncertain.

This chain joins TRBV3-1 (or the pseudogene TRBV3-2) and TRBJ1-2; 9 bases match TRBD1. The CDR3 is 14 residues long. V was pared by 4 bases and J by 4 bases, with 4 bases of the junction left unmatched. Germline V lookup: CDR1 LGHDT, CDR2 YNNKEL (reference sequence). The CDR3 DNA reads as TGTGCCAGCAGCCTACAGGGGGCGGGCTATGGCTACACCTTC. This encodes CASSLQGAGYGYTF.

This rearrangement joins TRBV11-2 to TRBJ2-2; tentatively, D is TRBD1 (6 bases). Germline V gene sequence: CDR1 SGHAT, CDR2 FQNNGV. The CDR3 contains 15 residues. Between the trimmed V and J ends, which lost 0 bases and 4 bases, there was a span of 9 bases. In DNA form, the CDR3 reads TGTGCCAGCAGCTTAGAAGGCAGGGGCACCGGGGAGCTGTTTTTT. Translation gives CASSLEGRGTGELFF.

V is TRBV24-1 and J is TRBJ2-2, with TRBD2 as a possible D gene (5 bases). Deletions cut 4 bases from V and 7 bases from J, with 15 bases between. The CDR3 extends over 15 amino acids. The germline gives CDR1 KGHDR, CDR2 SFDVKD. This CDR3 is CATSESGYRDGELFF. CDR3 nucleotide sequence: TGTGCCACCAGTGAATCTGGGTATCGGGACGGGGAGCTGTTTTTT.

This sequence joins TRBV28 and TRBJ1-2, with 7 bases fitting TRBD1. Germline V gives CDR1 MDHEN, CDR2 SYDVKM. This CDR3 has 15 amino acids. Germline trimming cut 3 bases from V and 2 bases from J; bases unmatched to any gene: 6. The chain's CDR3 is CASSFPTGVNYGYTF. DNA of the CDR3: TGTGCCAGCAGTTTTCCCACAGGGGTCAACTATGGCTACACCTTC.

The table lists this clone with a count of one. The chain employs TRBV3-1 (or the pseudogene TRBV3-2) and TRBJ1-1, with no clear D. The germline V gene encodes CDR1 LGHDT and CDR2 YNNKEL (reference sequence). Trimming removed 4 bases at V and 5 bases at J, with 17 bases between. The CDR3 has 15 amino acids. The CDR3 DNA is TGTGCCAGCAGCCGAAGCAGGCTCCGGGGAACTGAAGCTTTCTTT. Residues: CASSRSRLRGTEAFF.

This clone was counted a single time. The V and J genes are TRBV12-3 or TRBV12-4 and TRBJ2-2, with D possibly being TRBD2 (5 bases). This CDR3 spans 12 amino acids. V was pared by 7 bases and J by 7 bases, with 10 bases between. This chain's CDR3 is CASTPRGGELFF. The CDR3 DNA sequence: TGTGCCAGCACCCCCCGGGGCGGGGAGCTGTTTTTT.

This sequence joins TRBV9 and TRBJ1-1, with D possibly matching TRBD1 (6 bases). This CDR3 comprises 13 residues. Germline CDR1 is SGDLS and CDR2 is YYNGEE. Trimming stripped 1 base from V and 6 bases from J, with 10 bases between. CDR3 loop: CASSVRGSAEAFF. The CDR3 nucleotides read TGTGCCAGCAGCGTAAGGGGGTCCGCTGAAGCTTTCTTT.

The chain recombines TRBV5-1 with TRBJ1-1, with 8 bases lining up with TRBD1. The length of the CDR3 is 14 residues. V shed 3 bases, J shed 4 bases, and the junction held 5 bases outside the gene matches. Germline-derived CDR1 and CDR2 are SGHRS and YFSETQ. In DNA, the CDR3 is TGCGCCAGCAGCTGGGGCAGGGGGCCCACTGAAGCTTTCTTT. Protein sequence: CASSWGRGPTEAFF.

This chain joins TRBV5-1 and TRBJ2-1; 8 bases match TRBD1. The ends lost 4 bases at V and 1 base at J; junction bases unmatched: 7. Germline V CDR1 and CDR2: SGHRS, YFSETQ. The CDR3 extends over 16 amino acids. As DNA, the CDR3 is TGCGCCAGCAGCCTAACTGGACAGGGATCCTACAATGAGCAGTTCTTC. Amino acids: CASSLTGQGSYNEQFF.

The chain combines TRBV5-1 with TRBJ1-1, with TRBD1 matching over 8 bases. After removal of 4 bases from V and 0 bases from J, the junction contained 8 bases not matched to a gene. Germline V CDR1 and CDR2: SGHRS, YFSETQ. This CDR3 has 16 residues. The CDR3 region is CASSPSRTGMNTEAFF. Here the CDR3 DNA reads TGCGCCAGCAGCCCTTCCCGGACAGGGATGAACACTGAAGCTTTCTTT.